The rows below give T cell receptor beta chains drawn from one sample of a study of blood T cell repertoires in COVID-19. The table came from immunoSEQ multiplex PCR; TCRdb's copy has only in-frame clones and leaves some out. The sample has 140,000 or so clones; 84% are singletons. Sample: peripheral blood. These receptors were obtained from a human donor in a cohort sampled during active COVID-19. Each CDR3 is given with its conserved first and last residue. A D gene is named only where the DNA matches it firmly. The size entry is marked missing in some rows and otherwise reads once, few, many or a size class.

clone size,J gene,V gene,D gene,CDR3 protein,CDR3 DNA
.,TRBJ1-4,TRBV5-4,TRBD1,CASSFNQQGEKLFF,TGTGCCAGCAGCTTCAATCAACAGGGGGAGAAACTGTTTTTT
.,TRBJ1-3,TRBV10-2,TRBD1,CASRGTGTGGNTIYF,TGCGCCAGCAGGGGGACCGGGACAGGAGGAAACACCATATATTTT
.,TRBJ1-2,TRBV10-3,.,CASTGGQLNYGYTF,TGTGCCTCAACCGGTGGACAGCTTAACTATGGCTACACCTTC
.,TRBJ2-2,TRBV5-3,TRBD2,CARSLEPAGDPANTGELFF,TGTGCCAGAAGCTTGGAGCCGGCGGGAGACCCGGCGAACACCGGGGAGCTGTTTTTT
.,TRBJ2-1,TRBV27,TRBD2,CASSLGAGGYYNEQFF,TGTGCCAGCAGTTTAGGGGCGGGAGGATATTACAATGAGCAGTTCTTC
.,TRBJ1-6,TRBV9,.,CASSVEPGVDSPLHF,TGTGCCAGCAGCGTAGAGCCAGGGGTCGATTCACCCCTCCACTTT
.,TRBJ1-2,TRBV28,.,CASSPLGGNYGYTF,TGTGCCAGCAGTCCGCTTGGGGGGAACTATGGCTACACCTTC
.,TRBJ2-3,TRBV21-1,.,CASSNPPGMKSSTDTQYF,TGTGCCAGCAGCAACCCTCCCGGTATGAAATCGAGCACAGATACGCAGTATTTT
few,TRBJ2-2,TRBV2,.,CASMEQPTGELFF,TGTGCCAGCATGGAACAGCCCACCGGGGAGCTGTTTTTT
once,TRBJ1-1,TRBV2,.,CASSEAPQGTEAFF,TGTGCCAGCAGTGAAGCGCCGCAGGGAACTGAAGCTTTCTTT
.,TRBJ2-1,TRBV11-2,.,CASSWGQGRAYNEQFF,TGTGCCAGCAGCTGGGGTCAGGGGAGGGCCTACAATGAGCAGTTCTTC
few,TRBJ2-7,TRBV6-5,TRBD1,CASSYSRTGDSYEQYF,TGTGCCAGCAGTTACTCGAGGACAGGGGACTCCTACGAGCAGTACTTC
.,TRBJ1-2,TRBV27,.,CASSPLGNYGYTF,TGTGCCAGCAGTCCACTCGGTAACTATGGCTACACCTTC
.,TRBJ1-3,TRBV3-1/TRBV3-2,.,CASSHNPGAGDTIYF,TGTGCCAGCAGCCATAACCCCGGCGCCGGAGACACCATATATTTT
.,TRBJ2-3,TRBV4-1,.,CASSQDLALRTDTQYF,TGCGCCAGCAGCCAAGATCTGGCGTTGAGGACAGATACGCAGTATTTT
.,TRBJ2-7,TRBV5-8,.,CASSLARGYEQYF,TGTGCCAGCAGCTTGGCGAGAGGTTACGAGCAGTACTTC
.,TRBJ2-1,TRBV4-2,TRBD1,CASSQGTRDRGLGNEQFF,TGTGCCAGCAGCCAAGGTACCCGGGACAGGGGATTGGGGAATGAGCAGTTCTTC
.,TRBJ2-5,TRBV29-1,.,CSVYSGFETPQETQYF,TGCAGCGTTTACTCTGGTTTTGAGACACCCCAAGAGACCCAGTACTTC
.,TRBJ2-3,TRBV6-5,TRBD2,CASSYYCGRSTDTQYF,TGTGCCAGCAGTTATTACTGCGGGAGGAGCACAGATACGCAGTATTTT
.,TRBJ1-1,TRBV28,.,CASSFLRVTEAFF,TGTGCCAGCAGTTTTCTTCGAGTCACGGAAGCTTTCTTT
.,TRBJ2-3,TRBV4-1,.,CASSSGRGPTDTQYF,TGCGCCAGCAGCTCCGGGAGGGGGCCCACAGATACGCAGTATTTT
once,TRBJ2-4,TRBV6-5,.,CASSYSLEGDIQYF,TGTGCCAGCAGTTACTCTTTAGAGGGGGACATTCAGTACTTC
once,TRBJ1-1,TRBV10-3,.,CAISGFRSSAEAFF,TGTGCCATCAGTGGTTTTAGGTCCAGCGCTGAAGCTTTCTTT